The 27 T cell receptor beta chains below all came from one sample that was sequenced in a study of T-cell reconstitution after alpha-beta-depleted transplantation in children (dated by TCRdb to 2016 to 2018). The method was PCR. The sequencer was an Illumina HiSeq 2500. To normalize quantification of the TCRbeta repertoire, the TCR libraries were built with molecular barcoding that relied on unique molecular identifiers. The public reads were reprocessed in TCRdb via fastp at Q25 and MiXCR, keeping in-frame beta chains. Each CDR3 protein appears once, grouped with its most common genes and DNA. This sample has about half a million distinct CDR3 sequences in its table, and roughly an eighth of those were observed once. Jointly, the top ten make up about 5.4% of the sample. The starting material was PBMCs from the stem cell graft donor, obtained from the stem cell graft. Source of these receptors: a human donor who donated a stem cell graft to a child with combined immunodeficiency.

The chain carries TRBV12-3 or TRBV12-4 and TRBJ1-4; 9 bases map to TRBD1. CDR3 length equals 15 residues. V shed 3 bases, J shed 8 bases, and the junction held 7 bases outside the gene matches. In nucleotides, the CDR3 is TGTGCCAGCAGTTTTGGGGGACAGGGTCCGGAAAAACTGTTTTTT. Encoded protein: CASSFGGQGPEKLFF.

At least ten counts were recorded for this clonotype. The chain recombines TRBV3-1 with TRBJ1-2, with 7 bases identical to TRBD1. There are 15 residues in the CDR3. Germline V lookup: CDR1 LGHDT, CDR2 YNNKEL (reference sequence). Unmatched junction bases numbered 11, after V lost 6 bases and J lost 4 bases. For the CDR3, the DNA is TGTGCCAGCAGACATTCGGACAGGAGGCCCTATGGCTACACCTTC. This sequence encodes CASRHSDRRPYGYTF.

The chain combines TRBV12-3 or TRBV12-4 with TRBJ2-7, with 13 bases that match TRBD2. This CDR3 is 16 amino acids long. V trimming: 6 bases; J trimming: 6 bases; junction bases outside the gene matches: 11. CDR3 nucleotides: TGTGCCAGCAGCAACCCCGGGACTAGCGGGAAGGGCGAGCAGTACTTC. It codes for CASSNPGTSGKGEQYF.

This clonotype was detected only a few times. The chain combines TRBV29-1 with TRBJ2-6; no clear D. V lost 5 bases to trimming and J lost 1 base, with 12 bases between them. CDR3 size: 15 residues. The germline V gene encodes CDR1 SQVTM and CDR2 ANQGSEA. Here the CDR3 reads CSVFTKWSGANVLTF. The CDR3 DNA reads TGCAGCGTTTTCACCAAGTGGTCTGGGGCCAACGTCCTGACTTTC.

This clonotype has ten or more counts. The chain is built from TRBV12-3 or TRBV12-4 and TRBJ2-5; D is ambiguous. V dropped 6 bases and J dropped 4 bases, with 9 bases sitting between them. This CDR3 comprises 12 residues. The CDR3 region is CASSLLGETQYF. Here the CDR3 DNA reads TGTGCCAGCAGCCTCCTGGGAGAGACCCAGTACTTC.

There are a few counts of this clonotype. V usage is TRBV12-3 or TRBV12-4 and J usage is TRBJ1-5; 8 bases match TRBD1. V lost 6 bases and J lost 7; bases outside the gene matches: 8. The CDR3 spans 14 residues. The CDR3 sequence is CASRRTGLRQPQHF. CDR3 sequence (DNA): TGTGCCAGCAGACGGACAGGGCTGCGGCAGCCCCAGCATTTT.

This clonotype showed up many times. The rearrangement joins TRBV12-3 or TRBV12-4 to TRBJ2-5; TRBD2 is a possible D gene (6 bases). The CDR3 totals 14 residues. Trimming took off 5 bases at V and 2 bases at J, with 12 bases between the two ends. The CDR3 loop is CASSPSTRQETQYF. The CDR3 nucleotides are TGTGCCAGCAGTCCCTCGACTAGGCAAGAGACCCAGTACTTC.

This clonotype was detected only a few times. V and J are TRBV6-5 and TRBJ1-3; D unresolved. Trimming took off 4 bases at V and 0 bases at J, with 10 bases between the two ends. This CDR3 is built from 15 residues. Germline loops: CDR1 MNHEY, CDR2 SVGAGI. DNA for the CDR3: TGTGCCAGCAGTTCCGGGATGCACTCTGGAAACACCATATATTTT. Protein: CASSSGMHSGNTIYF.

This clonotype was seen ten or more times. This chain uses TRBV5-1 with TRBJ2-7; no firm D call. The CDR3 is made up of 11 amino acids. V was trimmed by 0 bases and J by 4 bases, leaving 2 bases between them. Germline V lookup: CDR1 SGHRS, CDR2 YFSETQ. The chain's CDR3 is CASSLEYEQYF. In nucleotides, the CDR3 is TGCGCCAGCAGCTTGGAGTACGAGCAGTACTTC.

This clonotype has ten or more counts. The gene calls are TRBV7-3 and TRBJ2-1, with D tentatively TRBD1 or TRBD2 (6 bases each). V lost 1 base, J lost 5 bases, and 9 bases lay in between. CDR1 SGHTA and CDR2 FQGTGA come from the germline V gene. The CDR3 totals 14 residues. The CDR3 spells CASSLSGTNNEQFF. CDR3 DNA sequence: TGTGCCAGCAGCTTAAGCGGGACAAACAATGAGCAGTTCTTC.

This clonotype was counted only a few times. This rearrangement joins TRBV4-3 to TRBJ1-5; maybe TRBD1 (5 bases). The CDR3 is 18 residues long. Germline V gene sequence: CDR1 LGHNA, CDR2 YSLEER. Trimming stripped 1 base from V and 6 bases from J, with 22 bases between. The CDR3 bases are TGCGCCAGCAGCCAAGCTCCGGTAGGTGGGGGGTTAGGTCAGCCCCAGCATTTT. Its translation: CASSQAPVGGGLGQPQHF.

The V and J genes are TRBV7-8 and TRBJ1-2, with D possibly being TRBD1 (5 bases). The V gene lost 5 bases and the J gene lost 4 bases, with 17 bases spanning the gap. Per the germline V gene, CDR1 is SGHVS and CDR2 is FQNEAQ. This CDR3 spans 15 amino acids. The CDR3 here is CASSLSRGDGYGYTF. The CDR3 DNA is TGTGCCAGCAGCCTGAGTAGGGGAGACGGCTATGGCTACACCTTC.

V usage is TRBV6-1 and J usage is TRBJ1-4, with unresolved D. Germline-derived CDR1 and CDR2 are MNHNS and SASEGT. This CDR3 has 19 residues. The ends were cut back, 2 bases at V and 4 bases at J, with 23 bases in the middle. CDR3 region: CASSESPPFATDVNEKLFF. The CDR3 DNA sequence: TGTGCCAGCAGTGAAAGCCCCCCCTTCGCGACGGACGTTAATGAAAAACTGTTTTTT.

This clonotype was recorded many times. V gene TRBV2 combines with J gene TRBJ2-2, with D possibly TRBD2 on 6 matching bases. The germline gives CDR1 SNHLY, CDR2 FYNNEI. CDR3 size: 17 residues. Trimming pared 3 bases from V and 0 bases from J, leaving 14 bases between. The CDR3 DNA reads as TGTGCCAGCAGTGATGGTGGAGGGACTCCGAACACCGGGGAGCTGTTTTTT. The encoded protein is CASSDGGGTPNTGELFF.

The chain employs TRBV11-3 and TRBJ2-1; 12 bases line up with TRBD2. The CDR3 is 17 amino acids. Germline CDR1 and CDR2: SGHNT and YENEEA. Trimming cost V 1 base and J 7 bases; bases outside gene matches: 8. Here the CDR3 reads CASSLGIGLAGQNEQFF. CDR3 nucleotide sequence: TGTGCCAGCAGCTTAGGTATTGGACTAGCGGGACAGAATGAGCAGTTCTTC.

This clonotype was picked up many times. The V call is TRBV12-3 or TRBV12-4, the J call TRBJ1-1; D is perhaps TRBD1 (5 bases). V was shortened by 6 bases and J by 4 bases, with 12 bases between the two germline ends. This CDR3 region has 13 residues. The CDR3 loop reads CASSRAGGTEAFF. DNA of the CDR3: TGTGCCAGCAGCCGCGCGGGGGGCACTGAAGCTTTCTTT.

The chain employs TRBV7-2 and TRBJ2-5; 10 positions match TRBD1. This CDR3 has 14 amino acids. V lost 6 bases and J lost 5; bases outside the gene matches: 6. Germline values: CDR1 SGHTA, CDR2 FQGNSA. CDR3 in DNA: TGTGCCAGCAGGCGACAGGGGGCTGGGGAGACCCAGTACTTC. This gives the protein CASRRQGAGETQYF.

V is TRBV20-1 and J is TRBJ2-3; D not resolved. Trimming removed 5 bases at V and 9 bases at J, with 18 bases between. The germline gives CDR1 DFQATT, CDR2 SNEGSKA (reference sequence). CDR3 length equals 13 residues. CDR3 sequence (DNA): TGCAGTGCTCCAGTCGCCGTCGGCAGGACGCAGTATTTT. It yields the protein CSAPVAVGRTQYF.

The J gene is TRBJ2-2, the V gene TRBV5-1; 15 bases are a match to TRBD2. The CDR3 length is 21 residues. The trim removed 4 bases at V and 7 bases at J, leaving 20 bases unmatched. Germline-derived CDR1 and CDR2 are SGHRS and YFSETQ. The CDR3 nucleotides read TGCGCCAGCAGCCGTGGGCCCCACCGGACTAGCGGGGGGGCCTTCGGCGGGGAGCTGTTTTTT. Protein sequence: CASSRGPHRTSGGAFGGELFF.

The sample holds many counts of this clonotype. The V gene is TRBV7-8, the J gene TRBJ2-7, with unresolved D. Germline values: CDR1 SGHVS, CDR2 FQNEAQ. V gave up 7 bases and J gave up 6 bases, with 10 bases separating them. CDR3 length: 11 amino acids. The CDR3 nucleotides read TGTGCCAGCAAAAGAGGTGGCGAGCAGTACTTC. Translated, it gives CASKRGGEQYF.

This clonotype occurred many times. The CDR3: CATRTGDTEAFF. In nucleotides, the CDR3 is TGTGCCACCAGAACGGGGGACACTGAAGCTTTCTTT. The chain combines TRBV7-9 with TRBJ1-1, with TRBD1 as a possible D gene (5 bases). The V and J ends lost 10 bases and 3 bases respectively, with 12 bases between them. The CDR3 has 12 residues. In germline, CDR1 is SEHNR, CDR2 FQNEAQ (reference sequence).

This clonotype was seen a handful of times. The chain is built from TRBV12-3 or TRBV12-4 and TRBJ2-3, with a weak D call TRBD1 (5 bases). This CDR3 is 14 amino acids long. Trimming stripped 6 bases from V and 2 bases from J, with 12 bases between. This chain's CDR3 is CASSAIRATDTQYF. The CDR3 DNA sequence: TGTGCCAGCAGCGCCATCAGGGCCACAGATACGCAGTATTTT.

The V gene is TRBV24-1, the J gene TRBJ2-3; 7 nucleotides line up with TRBD1. CDR3 length equals 15 residues. CDR1 and CDR2 (germline): KGHDR, SFDVKD. V lost 4 bases, J lost 2 bases, and 5 bases stayed unmatched. Written as DNA, the CDR3 is TGTGCCACCAGTGAGGACAGGTGGGACACAGATACGCAGTATTTT. It translates to CATSEDRWDTDTQYF.

On this clonotype itself: A read error may be the cause here, since a much bigger clone is one base away. The rearrangement links TRBV11-3 to TRBJ2-3; TRBD2 matches at 9 bases. The CDR3 is made up of 15 amino acids. Germline CDR1 reads SGHNT; CDR2 reads YENEEA. The CDR3 bases are TGTGCCAGCAGATGGGTTAGCGGGAGCACAGATGCGCAGTATTTT. Amino acid sequence: CASRWVSGSTDAQYF.

Many counts were recorded for this clonotype. The chain is built from TRBV12-3 or TRBV12-4 and TRBJ2-4, with 8 bases lining up with TRBD1. CDR3 length: 13 residues. J lost 8 bases, V lost 3 bases, and 3 bases had no gene match. The CDR3 here is CASSLTGVDIQYF. The CDR3 coding sequence is TGTGCCAGCAGTTTGACAGGGGTTGACATTCAGTACTTC.

V is TRBV5-6 and J is TRBJ2-2, with a tentative D call TRBD2 (6 bases). The CDR3 runs to 15 residues. Germline V CDR1 and CDR2: SGHDT, YYEEEE. The V end lost 2 bases, the J end lost 5 bases, and 13 bases lay between the germline ends. The CDR3 loop reads CASSFPGVGTGELFF. The CDR3 nucleotides are TGTGCCAGCAGCTTTCCGGGAGTCGGGACCGGGGAGCTGTTTTTT.

The rearrangement uses TRBV5-1 and TRBJ2-1, with D possibly TRBD2 on 6 matching bases. CDR3 length: 20 amino acids. Per the germline V gene, CDR1 is SGHRS and CDR2 is YFSETQ. Deletions cut 0 bases from V and 0 bases from J, with 22 bases between. The CDR3 protein is CASSLASLANFRSSYNEQFF. The CDR3 DNA reads as TGCGCCAGCAGCTTGGCCAGTCTAGCGAATTTTAGAAGCTCCTACAATGAGCAGTTCTTC.